This TCR beta chain stems from a study of CD8 T cells in Susac syndrome. Reverse transcription used about 0.45 to 1 ug RNA and random hexamers. The TCR beta CDR3 was amplified by immunoSEQ multiplex PCR across 54 Vbeta, 13 Jbeta. A single record per CDR3 protein comes from TCRdb applying MiXCR to the immunoSEQ multiplex PCR reads. Here the sample spans approximately 76,000 distinct CDR3 sequences, roughly 94% being singletons. High-throughput TCR beta sequencing covered peripheral CD8+ and CD4+ T cells. TEMRA cells were FACS-enriched and CD8+ and CD4+ T cells negatively isolated. The CDR3 extends over 14 amino acids. The V end was cut by 2 bases, the J end by 11 bases, with 13 bases between. Germline assignment: CDR1 SGHVS and CDR2 FNYEAQ.

The genes are TRBV7-6 and TRBJ1-6; possible D gene TRBD1, 6 bases. The sequence was obtained from a human donor with multiple sclerosis. The sample was CD8+ T cells from PBMCs. This CDR3 is CASSLSGAFTPLHF. In nucleotides, the CDR3 is TGTGCCAGCAGCTTATCAGGGGCATTTACACCCCTCCACTTT.